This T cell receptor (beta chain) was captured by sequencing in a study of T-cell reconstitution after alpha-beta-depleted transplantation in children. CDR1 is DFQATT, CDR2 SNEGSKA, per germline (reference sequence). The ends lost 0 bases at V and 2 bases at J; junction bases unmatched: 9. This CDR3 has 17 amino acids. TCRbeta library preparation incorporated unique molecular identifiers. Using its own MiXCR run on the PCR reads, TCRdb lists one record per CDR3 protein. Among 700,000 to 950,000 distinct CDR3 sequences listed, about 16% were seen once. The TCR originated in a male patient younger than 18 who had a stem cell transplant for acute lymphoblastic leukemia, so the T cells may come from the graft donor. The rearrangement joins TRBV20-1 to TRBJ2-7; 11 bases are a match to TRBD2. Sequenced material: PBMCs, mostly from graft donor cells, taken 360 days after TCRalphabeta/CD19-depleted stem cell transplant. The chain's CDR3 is CSARDSSSGRYPYEQYF. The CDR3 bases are TGCAGTGCTAGAGATTCGTCTAGCGGGAGGTACCCCTACGAGCAGTACTTC.